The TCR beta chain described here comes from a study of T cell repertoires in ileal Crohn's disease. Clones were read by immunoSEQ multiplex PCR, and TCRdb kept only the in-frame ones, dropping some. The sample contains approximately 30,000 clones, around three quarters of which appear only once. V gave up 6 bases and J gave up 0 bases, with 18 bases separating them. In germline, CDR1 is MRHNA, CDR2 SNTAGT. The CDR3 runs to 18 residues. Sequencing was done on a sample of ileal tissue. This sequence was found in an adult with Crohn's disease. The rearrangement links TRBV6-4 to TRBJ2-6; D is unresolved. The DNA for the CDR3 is TGTGCCAGCAGCCCCTTAGCCCGAGGTAGCTCTGGGGCCAACGTCCTGACTTTC. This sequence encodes CASSPLARGSSGANVLTF.